This T cell receptor (beta chain) appears in the sequencing data of a study of shared clonotypes between healthy human individuals. Naive-designated CD8 cells lacked CD45RO, were positively enriched for CCR7, and omitted terminally differentiated effector memory CD45RA+ cells. Germline CDR1 reads MGHRA; CDR2 reads YSYEKL. This CDR3 comprises 17 residues. V was shortened by 1 base and J by 0 bases, with 12 bases between the two germline ends. The protocol was immunoSEQ multiplex PCR, while the TCRdb copy is restricted to in-frame clones and leaves out a portion. The sample lists about 580,000 clones, 95% to 98% occurring once.

Sequencing used naive CD8+ T cells sorted from blood. This sequence was found in a man aged 30-40 years in good health. The rearrangement uses TRBV4-1 and TRBJ1-4, with D hard to call. The CDR3 coding sequence is TGCGCCAGCAGCCAAGTCGCGGGCTCCGCAACTAATGAAAAACTGTTTTTT. Translating it yields CASSQVAGSATNEKLFF.